This T cell receptor (beta chain) was obtained from a study of T-cell reconstitution after alpha-beta-depleted transplantation in children. Molecular barcoding with unique molecular identifiers was used for the TCRbeta library. TCRdb re-analysed the PCR reads in MiXCR, keeping a single row per CDR3 protein. The sample includes roughly 170,000 distinct CDR3 sequences, roughly 7.5% of them seen just once. This clonotype showed up many times. Trimming removed 7 bases from V and 5 bases from J; junction bases left unmatched: 9. The length of the CDR3 is 14 residues. Germline V gene lookup returns CDR1 MNHNS and CDR2 SASEGT.

This rearrangement joins TRBV6-1 to TRBJ2-5; the match to TRBD2 covers 8 bases. This TCR derives from a human donor who donated a stem cell graft to a child with Wiskott-Aldrich syndrome. The specimen was PBMCs from the stem cell graft donor, collected from the stem cell graft. CDR3: CASTPGGSKETQYF. The CDR3, as DNA: TGTGCCAGCACGCCGGGAGGGAGCAAGGAGACCCAGTACTTC.